This TCR beta chain appears in the sequencing data of a study of T cells after posttransplantation cyclophosphamide. Study results and caveats: Skin or GI-infiltrating T cells shared few TRB sequences with blood. Donor-recipient repertoire similarity was low at 1-2 months, rising over year one. TRB clonality was highly associated with recipient CMV seropositivity and reactivation.

Assay: immunoSEQ multiplex PCR; the TCRdb copy retains only in-frame clones and omits some. The sample yields some 20,000 clones, approximately 98% seen once. Cells defined as naive were viable CD3+CD4+ or CD3+CD8+ and CCR7+CD45RA+CD45RO-CD95-CD27+CD28+. Concerning this clone: Its antigen is currently unknown.

V was clipped by 1 base and J by 1 base, with 16 bases between them. This CDR3 has 16 residues. From germline, CDR1 is GTSNPN and CDR2 SVGIG (reference sequence). This chain joins TRBV30 and TRBJ1-1, with D tentatively TRBD1 (5 bases). The clonotype was recovered from a man between 40 and 49 years old in good health, CMV-negative, and a related stem cell transplant donor. Source material: naive CD4+ T cells sorted from PBMCs. This chain's CDR3 is CAWSALWGRENTEAFF. CDR3 DNA sequence: TGTGCCTGGAGTGCTCTCTGGGGCAGGGAGAACACTGAAGCTTTCTTT.